The 3 T cell receptor beta chains listed next were all sequenced from one sample in a study of OX40 agonist ivuxolimab in advanced cancers. This table comes from immunoSEQ multiplex PCR, and its TCRdb copy is limited to in-frame clones, with some not included. Here the sample spans roughly 93,000 clones, approximately 80% being singletons. The sample in question was CD4+ or CD8+ T cells sorted from blood, obtained in a trial of the OX40 agonist ivuxolimab. All receptors derive from an adult with an advanced solid tumor such as melanoma, head and neck, liver or kidney cancer.

The gene calls are TRBV7-9 and TRBJ1-5; 7 nucleotides align to TRBD1. With V trimmed by 1 base and J by 3 bases, 9 bases remained unmatched. This CDR3 has 17 amino acids. Germline loops: CDR1 SEHNR, CDR2 FQNEAQ (reference sequence). CDR3 sequence: CASSLGYGQGDNQPQHF. In DNA, the CDR3 is TGTGCCAGCAGCTTAGGGTACGGGCAGGGGGACAATCAGCCCCAGCATTTT.

This clone was detected only once. The chain employs TRBV21-1 and TRBJ1-5. TRBV21-1 is reported as a pseudogene. The CDR3 runs to 10 residues. The CDR3 loop reads CASSRGRAHF. For the CDR3, the DNA is TGTGCCAGCAGCAGGGGGAGGGCTCATTTT.

This chain joins TRBV7-2 and TRBJ1-2, with D hard to call. Per the germline V gene, CDR1 is SGHTA and CDR2 is FQGNSA. V gave up 2 bases and J gave up 0 bases, with 7 bases separating them. The CDR3 is 14 amino acids. Here the CDR3 reads CASSLSSANYGYTF. DNA for the CDR3: TGTGCCAGCAGCTTAAGCAGCGCTAACTATGGCTACACCTTC.